This TCR beta chain was identified in a study of T cell responses to AZD1222 COVID-19 vaccine. The repertoire was sequenced with immunoSEQ multiplex PCR; TCRdb's copy has only in-frame clones and lacks some. Of about 78,000 clones in the sample, 88% are singletons; the top ten hold approximately 5.4%. The sequencing used peripheral blood, collected on day 0 of MenACWY control vaccination. This sequence originates from an adult in good health.

CDR3: CASSASRGANEKLFF. The CDR3 DNA follows: TGTGCCAGCAGCGCATCCAGGGGTGCTAATGAAAAACTGTTTTTT. This chain uses TRBV11-3 with TRBJ1-4; tentatively, D is TRBD1 (6 bases). V gave up 5 bases and J gave up 3 bases, with 13 bases separating them. The length of the CDR3 is 15 residues. The germline CDR1 and CDR2 sequences are SGHNT and YENEEA.